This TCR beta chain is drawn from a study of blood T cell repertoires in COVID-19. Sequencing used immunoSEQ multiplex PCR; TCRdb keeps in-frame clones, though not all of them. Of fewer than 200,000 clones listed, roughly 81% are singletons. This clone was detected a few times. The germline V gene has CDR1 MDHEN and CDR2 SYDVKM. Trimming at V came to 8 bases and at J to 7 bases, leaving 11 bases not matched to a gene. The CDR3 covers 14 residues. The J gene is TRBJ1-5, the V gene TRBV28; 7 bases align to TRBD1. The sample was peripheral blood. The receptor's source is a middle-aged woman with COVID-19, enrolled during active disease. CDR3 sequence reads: CASELTGATQPQHF. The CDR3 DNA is TGTGCCAGCGAACTTACAGGGGCAACGCAGCCCCAGCATTTT.